Shown below are 9 T cell receptor beta chains from a single sample sequenced in a study of OX40 agonist ivuxolimab in advanced cancers. The protocol was immunoSEQ multiplex PCR, while the TCRdb copy is restricted to in-frame clones and leaves out a portion. The sample carries tens of thousands of clones, approximately 82% recorded once. The sample consisted of CD4+ or CD8+ T cells sorted from blood, taken in a trial of the OX40 agonist ivuxolimab. The receptors were sampled from an adult with an advanced solid tumor such as melanoma, head and neck, liver or kidney cancer.

V is TRBV2 and J is TRBJ2-1; perhaps TRBD1 as D (6 bases). Trimming cost V 5 bases and J 2 bases, with 13 bases left between them. Germline V lookup: CDR1 SNHLY, CDR2 FYNNEI. This CDR3 has 15 residues. The CDR3 sequence is CASSRQGSAYNEQFF. CDR3 in DNA: TGTGCCAGCAGTAGGCAGGGGTCCGCCTACAATGAGCAGTTCTTC.

The V call is TRBV19, the J call TRBJ2-5; D ambiguous. The DNA matches TRBJ2-7 better at its end, which makes the J call doubtful. The CDR3 sequence is 13 residues long. Germline loops: CDR1 LNHDA, CDR2 SQIVND (reference sequence). CDR3 coding DNA: TGTGCCAGTAGTATTGGCGCAAACTACGAGCAGTACTTC. Encoded protein: CASSIGANYEQYF.

The rearrangement joins TRBV19 to TRBJ2-3; 13 bases map to TRBD2. CDR3 length: 15 amino acids. J gave up 6 bases and V 4 bases, and 4 bases lay outside the gene matches. Germline CDR1 reads LNHDA; CDR2 reads SQIVND (reference sequence). The CDR3 loop is CASSTGTSGVDTQYF. CDR3 coding DNA: TGTGCCAGTAGTACTGGGACTAGCGGGGTGGATACGCAGTATTTT.

This clone was seen a single time. J is TRBJ1-4 and V is TRBV12-1. TRBV12-1 is a recognized pseudogene. The CDR3 is 17 residues long. CDR3 sequence reads: CASSLPRGPPLTEKLFF. The CDR3 nucleotides read TGTGCCAGCAGCTTACCTCGGGGCCCCCCACTAACTGAAAAACTGTTTTTT.

CDR3 in amino acids: CASGPGQGSSPLHF. The DNA of the CDR3 is TGTGCTAGTGGTCCCGGACAGGGTTCTTCACCCCTCCACTTT. The chain links TRBV12-5 to TRBJ1-6; TRBD1 agrees at 8 bases. CDR3 size: 14 residues. Trimming cost V 5 bases and J 9 bases; bases outside gene matches: 6. CDR1 is LGHNT and CDR2 is FRNRAP in the germline V gene.

As regards this clone: The conserved closing phenylalanine or tryptophan is absent in this CDR3, likely reflecting a read error. The chain links TRBV7-7 to TRBJ2-7; the match to TRBD1 covers 7 bases. CDR3 size: 14 residues. The J segment lost 7 bases and the V segment lost 5 bases, leaving 11 bases of the junction unmatched. Per germline, CDR1 SSHAT and CDR2 FNYEAQ (reference sequence). CDR3 in DNA: TGTGCCAGCAGCCCCGGGACAGCCTTCGGGGAGCAGTACCTC. Protein product: CASSPGTAFGEQYL.

The chain carries TRBV7-6 and TRBJ2-5; TRBD2 is a possible D gene (5 bases). Per germline, CDR1 SGHVS and CDR2 FNYEAQ. This CDR3 is built from 15 residues. Trimming took off 1 base at V and 5 bases at J, with 14 bases between the two ends. The CDR3 DNA reads as TGTGCCAGCAGCTTAGAGCTAGCATCAGCGGAGACCCAGTACTTC. The encoded protein is CASSLELASAETQYF. Supplemented by reference TRBV7-6 and TRBJ2-5, the full variable domain reads GAGVSQSPRYKVTKRGQDVALRCDPISGHVSLYWYRQALGQGPEFLTYFNYEAQQDKSGLPNDRFSAERPEGSISTLTIQRTEQRDSAMYRCASSLELASAETQYFGPGTRLLVL.

V gene TRBV28 combines with J gene TRBJ2-7, with D perhaps matching TRBD2 (7 bases). CDR1 MDHEN and CDR2 SYDVKM come from the germline V gene. V lost 7 bases to trimming and J lost 4 bases, with 14 bases between them. This CDR3 is 13 amino acids long. The CDR3 loop is CASTWGGPYEQYF. The CDR3 DNA follows: TGTGCCAGCACCTGGGGGGGGCCGTACGAGCAGTACTTC.

J is TRBJ1-1 and V is TRBV5-6; 7 positions match TRBD1. Trimming cost V 0 bases and J 1 base; bases outside gene matches: 12. This CDR3 is 18 amino acids long. CDR1 is SGHDT and CDR2 is YYEEEE in the germline V gene. CDR3 in DNA: TGTGCCAGCAGCTTGGCCAGGGGGGTTCGTTCGGCGAACACTGAAGCTTTCTTT. Protein product: CASSLARGVRSANTEAFF.